Reported below is one TCR beta chain. The target antigen is unknown. V shed 4 bases and J 7 bases; nucleotides not matched to a gene: 7. CDR1 SGDLS and CDR2 YYNGEE come from the germline V gene. The CDR3 sequence is 14 residues long. TCRdb's table, derived via immunoSEQ multiplex PCR, lists solely in-frame clones and lacks some. The sample has around 75,000 clones, about 88% seen once. These data belong to a study of T cell responses to AZD1222 COVID-19 vaccine. Study-wide points: Only after the peak T cell response were repertoires sampled.

Sequencing was performed on peripheral blood, taken on day 0 of AZD1222 vaccination. The sequence was obtained from an adult in good health. The rearrangement uses TRBV9 and TRBJ2-1; 8 bases align to TRBD2. CDR3 protein: CASSPLGGGNEQFF. DNA of the CDR3: TGTGCCAGCAGCCCCCTCGGGGGGGGGAATGAGCAGTTCTTC.